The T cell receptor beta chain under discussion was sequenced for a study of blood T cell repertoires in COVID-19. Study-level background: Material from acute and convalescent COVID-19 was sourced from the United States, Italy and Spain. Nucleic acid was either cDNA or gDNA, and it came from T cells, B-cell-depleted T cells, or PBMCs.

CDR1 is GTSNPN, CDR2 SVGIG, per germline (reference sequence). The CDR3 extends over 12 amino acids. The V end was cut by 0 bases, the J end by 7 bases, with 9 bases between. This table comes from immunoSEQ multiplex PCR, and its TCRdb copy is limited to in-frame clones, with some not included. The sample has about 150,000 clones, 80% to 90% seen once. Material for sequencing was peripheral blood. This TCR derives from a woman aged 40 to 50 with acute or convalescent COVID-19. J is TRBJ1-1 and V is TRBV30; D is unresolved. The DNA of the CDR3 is TGTGCCTGGAGTGTACAACAGTTTGAAGCTTTCTTT. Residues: CAWSVQQFEAFF.